The 7 T cell receptor beta chains below all came from one sample that was sequenced in a study of shared clonotypes between healthy human individuals (dated by TCRdb to 2020 to 2022). CD8 naive samples were CD45RO-negative cells positively selected for CCR7, giving a CD45RA+CCR7+ population that excluded TemRA cells. The library was built by means of the immunoSEQ multiplex PCR assay. The source is immuneACCESS, and TCRdb retained only in-frame sequences with V and J called. Part of the clones is not carried over; for the studies checked, unresolved V genes explain less than half of this, and the remainder is unexplained. Across this sample there are some 2.1 million clones, with 85% to 95% seen only once. The top ten clonotypes cover 1.5% to 2% of the sample. Sequenced input: naive CD8+ T cells from PBMCs. The cell subset or site label of this sample denotes: CD45RA+CCR7+. The receptors were gathered from a man aged 18 to 30 in good health. Some clones in this sample may be carry-over from other donors' samples.

This chain connects TRBV7-8 to TRBJ2-3; D is unresolved. Germline V CDR1 and CDR2: SGHVS, FQNEAQ. CDR3 size: 16 residues. Trimming pared 5 bases from V and 1 base from J, leaving 16 bases between. CDR3 amino acids: CASSLGITLGTDTQYF. The CDR3 nucleotides read TGTGCCAGCAGCCTGGGGATAACCCTAGGCACAGATACGCAGTATTTT.

The V call is TRBV10-3, the J call TRBJ1-1; D perhaps matches TRBD1 (6 bases). Germline V gives CDR1 ENHRY, CDR2 SYGVKD. CDR3 length equals 13 residues. Trimming stripped 6 bases from V and 8 bases from J, with 16 bases between. The CDR3 here is CAIREDTGKEAFF. CDR3 DNA sequence: TGTGCCATCAGGGAAGACACAGGGAAGGAAGCTTTCTTT.

This clone came up once. V is TRBV19 and J is TRBJ2-7, with 8 nucleotides matching TRBD1. Germline V gives CDR1 LNHDA, CDR2 SQIVND (reference sequence). Germline trimming cut 5 bases from V and 3 bases from J; bases unmatched to any gene: 6. The CDR3 extends over 14 amino acids. CDR3 amino acids: CASSPTGVFYEQYF. The CDR3 nucleotides are TGTGCCAGTAGTCCGACAGGGGTCTTCTACGAGCAGTACTTC. The full variable domain, its missing parts supplied by reference TRBV19 and TRBJ2-7, is DGGITQSPKYLFRKEGQNVTLSCEQNLNHDAMYWYRQDPGQGLRLIYYSQIVNDFQKGDIAEGYSVSREKKESFPLTVTSAQKNPTAFYLCASSPTGVFYEQYFGPGTRLTVT.

The genes are TRBV28 and TRBJ1-2, with a tentative D call TRBD1 (6 bases). Germline-derived CDR1 and CDR2 are MDHEN and SYDVKM. The CDR3 extends over 14 amino acids. V was trimmed by 4 bases and J by 5 bases, leaving 14 bases between them. For the CDR3, the DNA is TGTGCCAGCAGTTGGGAGGACAGCCCTTATGGCTACACCTTC. This translates into CASSWEDSPYGYTF.

This chain connects TRBV14 to TRBJ2-7, with D uncertain. V was clipped by 2 bases and J by 5 bases, with 4 bases between them. CDR1 SGHDN and CDR2 FVKESK come from the germline V gene. The CDR3 is made up of 11 amino acids. The DNA for the CDR3 is TGTGCCAGCAGCCAACGAAACGAGCAGTACTTC. It specifies CASSQRNEQYF.

V usage is TRBV5-6 and J usage is TRBJ1-5; D may be TRBD1 (5 bases). The germline CDR1 and CDR2 sequences are SGHDT and YYEEEE. The CDR3 length is 18 residues. V gave up 1 base and J gave up 1 base, with 18 bases separating them. CDR3 in DNA: TGTGCCAGCAGCTTGATATCCGCTTTCGGGGCAAGCAATCAGCCCCAGCATTTT. This codes for CASSLISAFGASNQPQHF.

This clone was picked up one time. The chain joins TRBV4-1 to TRBJ2-7; tentative D call: TRBD1 (5 bases). Germline V gene lookup returns CDR1 MGHRA and CDR2 YSYEKL. The ends were cut back, 2 bases at V and 2 bases at J, with 10 bases in the middle. There are 14 residues in the CDR3. The CDR3 is CASSQLGVAYEQYF. The CDR3 coding sequence is TGCGCCAGCAGCCAACTAGGGGTTGCCTACGAGCAGTACTTC.